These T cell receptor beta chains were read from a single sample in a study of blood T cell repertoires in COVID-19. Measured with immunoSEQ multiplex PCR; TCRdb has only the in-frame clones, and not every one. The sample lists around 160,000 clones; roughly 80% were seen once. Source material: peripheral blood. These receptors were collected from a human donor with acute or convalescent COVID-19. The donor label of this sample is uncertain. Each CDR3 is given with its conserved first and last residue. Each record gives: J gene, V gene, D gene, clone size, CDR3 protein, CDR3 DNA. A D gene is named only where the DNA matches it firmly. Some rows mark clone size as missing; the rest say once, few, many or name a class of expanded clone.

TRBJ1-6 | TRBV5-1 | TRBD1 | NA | CASSLVGQGNSPLHF | TGCGCCAGCAGCTTGGTGGGACAGGGCAATTCACCCCTCCACTTT
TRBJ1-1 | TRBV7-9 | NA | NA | CASSGPRGTEAFF | TGTGCCAGCTCCGGGCCCCGAGGGACTGAAGCTTTCTTT
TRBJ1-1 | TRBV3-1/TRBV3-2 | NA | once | CASSPTRGMNTEAFF | TGTGCCAGCAGCCCGACCAGGGGAATGAACACTGAAGCTTTCTTT
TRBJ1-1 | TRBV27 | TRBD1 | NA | CASSLSTGPNTEAFF | TGTGCCAGCAGTTTATCGACAGGGCCGAACACTGAAGCTTTCTTT
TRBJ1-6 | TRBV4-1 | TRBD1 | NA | CASSQPGQVKGSPLHF | TGCGCCAGCAGCCAACCTGGACAGGTAAAAGGTTCACCCCTCCACTTT
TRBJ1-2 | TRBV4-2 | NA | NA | CASSQDSHYGYTF | TGTGCCAGCAGCCAAGACAGTCACTATGGCTACACCTTC
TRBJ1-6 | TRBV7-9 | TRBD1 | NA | CASSSGTVNSPLHF | TGTGCCAGCAGCTCAGGGACAGTTAATTCACCCCTCCACTTT
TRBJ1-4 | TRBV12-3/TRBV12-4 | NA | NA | CASSPSPGEKLFF | TGTGCCAGCAGTCCCTCACCAGGTGAAAAACTGTTTTTT
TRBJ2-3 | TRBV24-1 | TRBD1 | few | CATSDSWTGSTDTQYF | TGTGCCACCAGTGATTCCTGGACAGGGAGCACAGATACGCAGTATTTT
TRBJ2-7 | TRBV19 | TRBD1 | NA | CASSSGTGDEQYF | TGTGCCAGTAGTTCCGGGACAGGGGACGAGCAGTACTTC
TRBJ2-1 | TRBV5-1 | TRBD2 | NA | CASSLAASGENNEQFF | TGCGCCAGCAGCTTGGCGGCTAGCGGGGAGAACAATGAGCAGTTCTTC
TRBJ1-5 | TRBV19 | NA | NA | CASSTPRGQPQHF | TGTGCCAGTAGTACCCCCCGGGGTCAGCCCCAGCATTTT
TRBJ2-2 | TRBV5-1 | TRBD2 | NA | CASSSGLSGELFF | TGCGCCAGCAGCTCGGGACTATCCGGGGAGCTGTTTTTT
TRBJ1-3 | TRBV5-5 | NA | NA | CASSLGFRIPAGNTIYF | TGTGCCAGCAGCTTGGGATTCAGGATACCGGCTGGAAACACCATATATTTT
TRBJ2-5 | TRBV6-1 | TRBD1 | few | CASGDRALEETQYF | TGTGCCAGCGGTGACAGGGCCCTCGAGGAGACCCAGTACTTC
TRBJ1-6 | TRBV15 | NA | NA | CATSRDRGTQNTPLHF | TGTGCCACCAGCAGAGATCGCGGGACCCAGAACACACCCCTCCACTTT
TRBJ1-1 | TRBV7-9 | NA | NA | CASSSERVKNTEAFF | TGTGCCAGCAGCTCGGAGAGGGTAAAGAACACTGAAGCTTTCTTT
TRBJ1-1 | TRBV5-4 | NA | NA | CASSSGGTNTEAFF | TGTGCCAGCAGCTCCGGGGGGACTAACACTGAAGCTTTCTTT
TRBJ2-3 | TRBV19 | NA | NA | CASSIPGKGTDTQYF | TGTGCCAGTAGTATTCCAGGGAAGGGGACAGATACGCAGTATTTT
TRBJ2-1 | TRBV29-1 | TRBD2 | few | CSAGLAGGEQFF | TGCAGCGCTGGACTAGCGGGTGGCGAGCAGTTCTTC
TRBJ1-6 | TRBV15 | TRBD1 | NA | CATSTDRDYSPLHF | TGTGCCACCAGCACGGACAGGGATTATTCACCCCTCCACTTT
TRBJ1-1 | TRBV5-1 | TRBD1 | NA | CASSWGDRVNTEAFF | TGCGCCAGCAGCTGGGGGGACAGAGTGAACACTGAAGCTTTCTTT
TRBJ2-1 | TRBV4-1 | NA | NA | CASSQEAGIIEQFF | TGCGCCAGCAGCCAAGAGGCAGGGATTATTGAGCAGTTCTTC
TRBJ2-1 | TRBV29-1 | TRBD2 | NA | CSVERWRGEDEQFF | TGCAGCGTTGAAAGATGGCGGGGGGAGGATGAGCAGTTCTTC